Ten or more counts support the clone carrying this TCR beta chain. Its cognate antigen is unknown. Within the library, unique molecular identifiers were attached to each individual cDNA molecule. As processed by the authors: With a range of about 20,000 to 750,000, the median per sample was around 96,000 TCRs. TCRdb reprocessed the RACE reads with MiXCR, giving one entry per CDR3 protein. The V and J calls follow TCRdb's processing rather than the paper's. The table lists about 77,000 distinct CDR3 sequences, 8.6% of them singletons. Time point noted: healthy volunteer bleed at 6 weeks. Total RNA was isolated from whole blood that had not been fractionated. This CDR3 is 14 amino acids long. The germline CDR1 and CDR2 sequences are MNHEY and SVGAGI. V was shortened by 8 bases and J by 0 bases, with 11 bases between the two germline ends. This sample was taken from a study of human T cells and chemical hapten exposure. For the study at large: It was small differences in pooled library volume that mainly caused per-sample TCR yields to vary.

Study-wide points: With regard to DPC sensitization, TCRs above 1 in 1000 frequency did not change.

This TCR was recovered from a female donor in good health. Some clones in this sample may be carry-over from other donors' samples. This rearrangement joins TRBV6-5 to TRBJ2-1; D is undetermined. The sample was whole blood. CDR3 nucleotide sequence: TGTGCCAGCGGTCCCCGGAGCTCCTACAATGAGCAGTTCTTC. Translating gives CASGPRSSYNEQFF.